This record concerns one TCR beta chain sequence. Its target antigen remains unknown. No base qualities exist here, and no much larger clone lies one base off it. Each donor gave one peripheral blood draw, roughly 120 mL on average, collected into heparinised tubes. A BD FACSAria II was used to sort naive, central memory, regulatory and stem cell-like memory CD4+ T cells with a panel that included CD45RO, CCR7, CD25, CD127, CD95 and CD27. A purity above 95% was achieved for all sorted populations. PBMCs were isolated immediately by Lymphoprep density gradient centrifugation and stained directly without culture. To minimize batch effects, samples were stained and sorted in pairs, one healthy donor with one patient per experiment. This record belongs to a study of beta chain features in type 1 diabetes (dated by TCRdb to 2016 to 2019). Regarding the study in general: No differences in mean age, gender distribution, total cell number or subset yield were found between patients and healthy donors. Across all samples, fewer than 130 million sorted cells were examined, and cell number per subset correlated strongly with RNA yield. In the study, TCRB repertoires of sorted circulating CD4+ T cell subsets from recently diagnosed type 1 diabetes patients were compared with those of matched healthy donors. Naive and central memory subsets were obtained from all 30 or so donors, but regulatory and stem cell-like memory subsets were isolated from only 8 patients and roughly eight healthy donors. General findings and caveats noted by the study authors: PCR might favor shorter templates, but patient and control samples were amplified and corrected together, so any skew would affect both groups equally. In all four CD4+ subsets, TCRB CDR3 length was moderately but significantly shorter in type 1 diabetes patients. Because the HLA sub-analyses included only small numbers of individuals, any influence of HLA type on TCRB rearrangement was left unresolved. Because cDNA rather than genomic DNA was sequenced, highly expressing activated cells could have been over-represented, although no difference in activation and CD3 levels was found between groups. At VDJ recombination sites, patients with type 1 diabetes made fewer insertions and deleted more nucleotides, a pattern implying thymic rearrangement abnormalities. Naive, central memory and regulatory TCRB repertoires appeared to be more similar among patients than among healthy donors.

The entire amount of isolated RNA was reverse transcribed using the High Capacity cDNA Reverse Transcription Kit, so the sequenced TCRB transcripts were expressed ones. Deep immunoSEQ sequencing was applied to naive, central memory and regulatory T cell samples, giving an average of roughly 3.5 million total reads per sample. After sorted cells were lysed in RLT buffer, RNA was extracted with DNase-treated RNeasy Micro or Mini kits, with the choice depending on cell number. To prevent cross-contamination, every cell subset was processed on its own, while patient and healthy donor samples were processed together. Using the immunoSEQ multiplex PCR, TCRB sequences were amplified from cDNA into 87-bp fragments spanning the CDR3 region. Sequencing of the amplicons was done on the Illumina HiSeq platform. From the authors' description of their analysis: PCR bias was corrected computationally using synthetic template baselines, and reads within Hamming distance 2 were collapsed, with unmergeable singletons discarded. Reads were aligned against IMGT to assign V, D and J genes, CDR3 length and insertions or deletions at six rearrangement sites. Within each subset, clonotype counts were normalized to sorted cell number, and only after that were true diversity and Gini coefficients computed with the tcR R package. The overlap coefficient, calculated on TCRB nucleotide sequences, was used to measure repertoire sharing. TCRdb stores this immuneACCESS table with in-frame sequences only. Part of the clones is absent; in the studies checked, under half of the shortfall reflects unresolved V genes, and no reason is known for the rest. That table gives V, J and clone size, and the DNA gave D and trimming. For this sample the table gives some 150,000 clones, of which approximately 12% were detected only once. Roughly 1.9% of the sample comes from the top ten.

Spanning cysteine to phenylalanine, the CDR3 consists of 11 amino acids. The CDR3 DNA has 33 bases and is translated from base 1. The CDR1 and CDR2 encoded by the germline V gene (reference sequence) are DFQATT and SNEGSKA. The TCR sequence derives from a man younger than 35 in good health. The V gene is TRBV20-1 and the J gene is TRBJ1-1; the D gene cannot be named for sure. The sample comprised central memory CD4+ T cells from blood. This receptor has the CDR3 CRAEQSFLPFF. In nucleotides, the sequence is TGCAGAGCAGAACAGAGTTTTTTGCCTTTCTTT.